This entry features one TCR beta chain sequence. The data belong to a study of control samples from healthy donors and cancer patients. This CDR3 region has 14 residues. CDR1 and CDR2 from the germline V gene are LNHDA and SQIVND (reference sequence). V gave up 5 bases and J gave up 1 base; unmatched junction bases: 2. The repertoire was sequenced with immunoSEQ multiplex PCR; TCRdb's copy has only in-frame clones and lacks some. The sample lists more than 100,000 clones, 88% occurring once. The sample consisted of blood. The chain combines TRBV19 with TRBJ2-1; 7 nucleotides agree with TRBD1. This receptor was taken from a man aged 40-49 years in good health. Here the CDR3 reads CASSRQGSYNEQFF. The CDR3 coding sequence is TGTGCCAGTAGTCGACAGGGATCCTACAATGAGCAGTTCTTC. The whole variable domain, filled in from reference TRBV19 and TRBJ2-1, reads DGGITQSPKYLFRKEGQNVTLSCEQNLNHDAMYWYRQDPGQGLRLIYYSQIVNDFQKGDIAEGYSVSREKKESFPLTVTSAQKNPTAFYLCASSRQGSYNEQFFGPGTRLTVL.